The subject of this entry is one T cell receptor (beta chain). Antigen unknown. Libraries were prepared by immunoSEQ multiplex PCR; TCRdb keeps only in-frame clonotypes and omits some of them. The sample consists of 9,500 to 14,000 clones, around nine tenths of them appearing once. The V gene's germline CDR1 is SGDLS and CDR2 YYNGEE. J was trimmed by 2 bases and V by 7 bases; bases with no gene match: 5. This CDR3 has 13 residues. This record comes from a study of stem cell transplantation in POMP-related autoinflammatory disease. Study-wide context: Impaired MHC class I-dependent CD8+ differentiation was hypothesized from defective thymoproteasomes. Before transplant, CD4+ T cells skewed naive and CD8+ proportions were low.

Findings and limits, study-wide: In patients with PRAID, every analyzed T-cell subset tended to show lower diversity and higher clonality. Patients with PRAID showed a restricted number of unique TRB V-J gene pairings.

The chain carries TRBV9 and TRBJ1-2; 7 positions match TRBD1. The sequences come from CD8+ T cells from PBMCs, collected before stem cell transplantation. This clonotype was sampled from a human donor with POMP-related autoinflammation and immune dysregulation (PRAID). For the CDR3, the DNA is TGTGCCAGCCGGGACAGCATAAACTATGGCTACACCTTC. Its protein is CASRDSINYGYTF.